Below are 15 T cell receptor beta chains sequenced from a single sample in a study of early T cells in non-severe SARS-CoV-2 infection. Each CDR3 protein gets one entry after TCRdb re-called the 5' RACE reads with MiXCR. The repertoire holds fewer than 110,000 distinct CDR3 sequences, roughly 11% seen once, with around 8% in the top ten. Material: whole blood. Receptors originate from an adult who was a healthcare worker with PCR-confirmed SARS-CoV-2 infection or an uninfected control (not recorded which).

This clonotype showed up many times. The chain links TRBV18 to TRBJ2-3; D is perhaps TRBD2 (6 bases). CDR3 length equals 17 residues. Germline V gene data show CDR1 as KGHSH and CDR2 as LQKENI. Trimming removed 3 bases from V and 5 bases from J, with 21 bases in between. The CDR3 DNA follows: TGTGCCAGCTCACCGAAGGACCGGGAGTCAGTGAGAGATACGCAGTATTTT. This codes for CASSPKDRESVRDTQYF.

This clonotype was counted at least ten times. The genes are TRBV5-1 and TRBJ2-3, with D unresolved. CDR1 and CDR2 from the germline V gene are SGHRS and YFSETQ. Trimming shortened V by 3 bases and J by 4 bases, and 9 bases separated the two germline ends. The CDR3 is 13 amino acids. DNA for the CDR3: TGCGCCAGCAGCTCTACGACCCCAGATACGCAGTATTTT. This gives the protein CASSSTTPDTQYF. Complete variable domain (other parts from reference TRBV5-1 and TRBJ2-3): KAGVTQTPRYLIKTRGQQVTLSCSPISGHRSVSWYQQTPGQGLQFLFEYFSETQRNKGNFPGRFSGRQFSNSRSEMNVSTLELGDSALYLCASSSTTPDTQYFGPGTRLTVL.

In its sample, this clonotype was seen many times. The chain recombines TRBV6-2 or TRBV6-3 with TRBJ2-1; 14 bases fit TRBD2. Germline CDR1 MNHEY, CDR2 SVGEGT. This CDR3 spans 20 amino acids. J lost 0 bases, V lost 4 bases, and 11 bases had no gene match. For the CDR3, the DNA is TGTGCCAGCAGTTCGGTGACTAGCGGGAGGGCTAGAGGCTCCTACAATGAGCAGTTCTTC. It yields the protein CASSSVTSGRARGSYNEQFF.

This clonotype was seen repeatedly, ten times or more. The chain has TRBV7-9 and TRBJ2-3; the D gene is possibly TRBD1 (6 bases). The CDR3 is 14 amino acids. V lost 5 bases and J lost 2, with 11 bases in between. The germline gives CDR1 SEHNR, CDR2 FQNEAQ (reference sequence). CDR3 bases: TGTGCCAGCAGCACAGGGCTAAACACAGATACGCAGTATTTT. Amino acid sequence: CASSTGLNTDTQYF. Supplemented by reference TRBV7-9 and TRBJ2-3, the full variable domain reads DTGVSQNPRHKITKRGQNVTFRCDPISEHNRLYWYRQTLGQGPEFLTYFQNEAQLEKSRLLSDRFSAERPKGSFSTLEIQRTEQGDSAMYLCASSTGLNTDTQYFGPGTRLTVL.

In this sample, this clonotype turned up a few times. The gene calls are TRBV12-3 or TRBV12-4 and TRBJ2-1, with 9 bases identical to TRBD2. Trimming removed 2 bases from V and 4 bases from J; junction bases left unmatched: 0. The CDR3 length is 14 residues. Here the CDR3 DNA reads TGTGCCAGCAGTTTACTAGCGGGATACAATGAGCAGTTCTTC. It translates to CASSLLAGYNEQFF.

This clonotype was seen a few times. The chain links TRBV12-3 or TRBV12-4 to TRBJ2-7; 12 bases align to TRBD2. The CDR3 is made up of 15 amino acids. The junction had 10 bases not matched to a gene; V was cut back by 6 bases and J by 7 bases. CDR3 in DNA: TGTGCCAGCAGGTCGAGACTAGCGGGAGACGGTGAGCAGTACTTC. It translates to CASRSRLAGDGEQYF.

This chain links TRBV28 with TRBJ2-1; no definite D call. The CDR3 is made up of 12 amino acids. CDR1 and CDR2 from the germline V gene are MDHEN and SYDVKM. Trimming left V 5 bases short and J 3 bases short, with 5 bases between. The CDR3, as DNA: TGTGCCAGCAGTCCGGACTACAATGAGCAGTTCTTC. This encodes CASSPDYNEQFF.

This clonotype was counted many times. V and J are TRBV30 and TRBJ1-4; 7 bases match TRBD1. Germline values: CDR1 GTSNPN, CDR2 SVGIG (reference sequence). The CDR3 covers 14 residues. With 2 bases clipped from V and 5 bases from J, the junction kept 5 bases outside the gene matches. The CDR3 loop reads CAWSRTGGNEKLFF. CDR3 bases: TGTGCCTGGAGTAGGACAGGAGGAAATGAAAAACTGTTTTTT. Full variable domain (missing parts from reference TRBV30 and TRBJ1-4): SQTIHQWPATLVQPVGSPLSLECTVEGTSNPNLYWYRQAAGRGLQLLFYSVGIGQISSEVPQNLSASRPQDRQFILSSKKLLLSDSGFYLCAWSRTGGNEKLFFGSGTQLSVL.

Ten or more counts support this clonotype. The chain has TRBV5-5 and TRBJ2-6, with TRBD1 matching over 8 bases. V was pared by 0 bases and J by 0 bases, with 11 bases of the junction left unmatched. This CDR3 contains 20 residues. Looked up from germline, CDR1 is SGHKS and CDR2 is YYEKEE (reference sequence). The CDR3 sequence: CASSLATGTGYTSGANVLTF. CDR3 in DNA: TGTGCCAGCAGCTTGGCAACCGGGACAGGTTATACCTCTGGGGCCAACGTCCTGACTTTC.

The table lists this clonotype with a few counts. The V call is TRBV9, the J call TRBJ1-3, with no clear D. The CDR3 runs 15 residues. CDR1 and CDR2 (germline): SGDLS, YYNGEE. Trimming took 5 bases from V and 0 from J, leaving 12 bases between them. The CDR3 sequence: CASRIDGSSGNTIYF. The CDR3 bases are TGTGCCAGCAGAATCGACGGCAGCTCTGGAAACACCATATATTTT.

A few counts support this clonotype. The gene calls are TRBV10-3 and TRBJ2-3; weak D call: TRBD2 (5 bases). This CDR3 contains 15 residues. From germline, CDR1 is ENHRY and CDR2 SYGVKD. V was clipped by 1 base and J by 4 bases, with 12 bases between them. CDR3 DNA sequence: TGTGCCATCAGTGAGTTCTCCCCGGAGGCAGATACGCAGTATTTT. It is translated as CAISEFSPEADTQYF.

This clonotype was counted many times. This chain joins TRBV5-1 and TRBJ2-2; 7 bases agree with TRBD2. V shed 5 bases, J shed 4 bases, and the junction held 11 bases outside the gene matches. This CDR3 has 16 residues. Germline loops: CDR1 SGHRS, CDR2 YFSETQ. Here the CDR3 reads CASREVAGAATGELFF. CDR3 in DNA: TGCGCCAGCAGGGAGGTCGCGGGAGCGGCCACCGGGGAGCTGTTTTTT.

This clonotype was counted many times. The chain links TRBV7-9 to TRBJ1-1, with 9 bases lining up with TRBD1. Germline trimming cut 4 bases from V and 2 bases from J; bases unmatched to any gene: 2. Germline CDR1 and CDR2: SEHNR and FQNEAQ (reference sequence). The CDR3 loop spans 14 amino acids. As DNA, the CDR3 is TGTGCCAGCAGCTCACAGGGGGCAAACACTGAAGCTTTCTTT. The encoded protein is CASSSQGANTEAFF.

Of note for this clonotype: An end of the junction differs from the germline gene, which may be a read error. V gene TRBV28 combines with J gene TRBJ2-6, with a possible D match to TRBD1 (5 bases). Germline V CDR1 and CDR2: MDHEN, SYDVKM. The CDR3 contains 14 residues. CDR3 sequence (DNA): TGTGCCAGCAGATGGGGCTCTGGGGCCGACGTCCTGACTTTC. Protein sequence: CASRWGSGADVLTF.

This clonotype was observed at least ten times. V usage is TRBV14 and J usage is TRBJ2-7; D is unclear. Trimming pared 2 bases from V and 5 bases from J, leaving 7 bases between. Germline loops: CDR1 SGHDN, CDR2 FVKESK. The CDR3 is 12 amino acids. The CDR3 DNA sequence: TGTGCCAGCAGCCAAACGAGCGACGAGCAGTACTTC. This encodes CASSQTSDEQYF.